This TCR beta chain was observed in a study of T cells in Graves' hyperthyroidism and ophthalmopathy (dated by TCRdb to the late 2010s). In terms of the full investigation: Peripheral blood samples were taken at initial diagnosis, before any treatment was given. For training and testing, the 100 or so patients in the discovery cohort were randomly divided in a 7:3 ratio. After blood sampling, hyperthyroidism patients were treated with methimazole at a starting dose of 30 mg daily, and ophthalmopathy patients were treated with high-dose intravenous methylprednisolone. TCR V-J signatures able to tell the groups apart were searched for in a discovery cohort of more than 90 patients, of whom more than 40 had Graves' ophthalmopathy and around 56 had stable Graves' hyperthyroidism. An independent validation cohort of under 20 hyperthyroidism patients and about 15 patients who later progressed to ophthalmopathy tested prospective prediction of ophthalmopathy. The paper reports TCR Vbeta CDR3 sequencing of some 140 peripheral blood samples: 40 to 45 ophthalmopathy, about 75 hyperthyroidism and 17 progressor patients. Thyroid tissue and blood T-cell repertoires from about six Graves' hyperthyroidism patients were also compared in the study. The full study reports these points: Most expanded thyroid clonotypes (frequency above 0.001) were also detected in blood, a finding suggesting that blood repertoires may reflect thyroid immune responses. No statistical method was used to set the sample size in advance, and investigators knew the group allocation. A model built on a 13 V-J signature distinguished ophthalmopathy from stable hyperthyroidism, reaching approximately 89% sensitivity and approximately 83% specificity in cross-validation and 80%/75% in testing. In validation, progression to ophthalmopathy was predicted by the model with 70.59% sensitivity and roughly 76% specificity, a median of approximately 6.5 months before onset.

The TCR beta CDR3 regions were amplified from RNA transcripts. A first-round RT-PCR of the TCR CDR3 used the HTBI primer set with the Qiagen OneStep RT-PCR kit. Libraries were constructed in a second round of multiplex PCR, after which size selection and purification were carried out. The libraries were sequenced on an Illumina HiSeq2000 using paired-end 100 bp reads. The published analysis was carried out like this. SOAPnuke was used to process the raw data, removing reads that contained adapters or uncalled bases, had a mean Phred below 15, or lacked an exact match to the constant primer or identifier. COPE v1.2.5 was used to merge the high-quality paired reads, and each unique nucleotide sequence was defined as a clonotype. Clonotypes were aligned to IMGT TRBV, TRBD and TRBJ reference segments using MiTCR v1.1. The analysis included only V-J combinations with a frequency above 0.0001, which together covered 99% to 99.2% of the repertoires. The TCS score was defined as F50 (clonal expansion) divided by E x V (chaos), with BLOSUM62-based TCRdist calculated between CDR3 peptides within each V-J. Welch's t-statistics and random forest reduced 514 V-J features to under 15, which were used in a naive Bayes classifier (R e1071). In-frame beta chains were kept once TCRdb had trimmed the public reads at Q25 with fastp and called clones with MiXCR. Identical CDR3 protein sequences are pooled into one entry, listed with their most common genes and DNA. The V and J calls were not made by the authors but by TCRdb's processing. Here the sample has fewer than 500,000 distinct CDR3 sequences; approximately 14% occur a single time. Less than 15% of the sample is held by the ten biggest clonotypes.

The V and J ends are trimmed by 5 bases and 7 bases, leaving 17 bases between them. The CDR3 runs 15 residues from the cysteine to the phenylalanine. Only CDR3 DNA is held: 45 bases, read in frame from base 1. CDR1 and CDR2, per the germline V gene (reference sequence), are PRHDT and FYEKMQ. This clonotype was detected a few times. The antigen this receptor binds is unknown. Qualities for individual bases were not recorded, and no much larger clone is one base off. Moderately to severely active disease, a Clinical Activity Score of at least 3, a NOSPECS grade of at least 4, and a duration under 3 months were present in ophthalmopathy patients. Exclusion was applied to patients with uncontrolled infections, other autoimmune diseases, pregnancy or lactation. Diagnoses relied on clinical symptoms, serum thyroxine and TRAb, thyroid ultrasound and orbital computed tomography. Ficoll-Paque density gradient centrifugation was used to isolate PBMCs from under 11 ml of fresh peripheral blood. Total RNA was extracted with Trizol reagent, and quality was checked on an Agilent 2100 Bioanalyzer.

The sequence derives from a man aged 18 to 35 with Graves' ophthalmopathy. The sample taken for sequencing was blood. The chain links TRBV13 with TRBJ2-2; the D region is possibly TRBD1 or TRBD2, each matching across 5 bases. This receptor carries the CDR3 CASSGVPRGVGELFF. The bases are TGTGCCAGCAGCGGGGTACCTAGAGGGGTCGGGGAGCTGTTTTTT.